This T cell receptor (beta chain) originates from a study of T cells of healthy individuals. Via MiXCR, TCRdb re-called the 5' RACE reads, giving one row per CDR3 protein. The data hold over 40,000 distinct CDR3 sequences, with about 5% observed a single time. The CDR3 totals 15 residues. Germline CDR1 is SGHAT and CDR2 is FQNNGV. Trimming left V 5 bases short and J 2 bases short, with 10 bases between. The receptor's source is a human donor in good health. The chain links TRBV11-2 to TRBJ2-6, with a weak D call TRBD1 (7 bases). The CDR3 coding sequence is TGTGCCAGCAGCCCAGGGGGGACTGGGGCCAACGTCCTGACTTTC. This codes for CASSPGGTGANVLTF.